This T cell receptor (beta chain) comes out of a study of post-analysis software for immune sequencing data. Study-wide results and limits: The F measure placed samples prepared in the same batch into strongly shared clusters. In patients, TRBV5-6, TRBV5-1 and TRBV20-1 belonged to about five TRBV segments found more frequently than in controls.

A remark on this clonotype: Its antigen remains unknown.

Trimming left V 6 bases short and J 1 base short, with 13 bases between. Germline V lookup: CDR1 MNHEY, CDR2 SMNVEV (reference sequence). The CDR3 is made up of 15 amino acids. Tagging with unique molecular identifiers was a feature of the TCR beta cDNA libraries. TCRdb reanalysed the PCR reads using MiXCR and keeps one entry per CDR3 protein. The top ten hold 10% to 12% of the sample, which has some 700,000 distinct CDR3 sequences, over 45% seen once. This receptor was identified in a girl aged 2-15 years with multiple sclerosis. The sample was blood. This chain uses TRBV27 with TRBJ2-1; a weak D match, TRBD2 (5 bases). CDR3 DNA sequence: TGTGCCAGCAGACCTCGGACTTCTTCCTACAATGAGCAGTTCTTC. Residues: CASRPRTSSYNEQFF.